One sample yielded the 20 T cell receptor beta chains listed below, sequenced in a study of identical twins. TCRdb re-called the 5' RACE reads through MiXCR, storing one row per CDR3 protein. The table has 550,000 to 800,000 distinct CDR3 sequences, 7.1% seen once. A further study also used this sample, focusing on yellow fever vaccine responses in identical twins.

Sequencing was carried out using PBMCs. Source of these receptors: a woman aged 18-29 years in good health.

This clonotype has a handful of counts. The CDR3, as DNA: TGCAGCGTAGACGAGGGAACTGGAAACACCATATATTTT. Translation gives CSVDEGTGNTIYF. The chain combines TRBV29-1 with TRBJ1-3; no firm D call. In germline, CDR1 is SQVTM, CDR2 ANQGSEA. The length of the CDR3 is 13 residues. V shed 6 bases and J shed 2 bases, with 11 bases lying between them. The whole variable domain, filled in from reference TRBV29-1 and TRBJ1-3, reads SAVISQKPSRDICQRGTSLTIQCQVDSQVTMMFWYRQQPGQSLTLIATANQGSEATYESGFVIDKFPISRPNLTFSTLTVSNMSPEDSSIYLCSVDEGTGNTIYFGEGSWLTVV.

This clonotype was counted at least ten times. The CDR3 region is CATARNVNTEAFF. CDR3 bases: TGTGCCACCGCAAGAAATGTGAACACTGAAGCTTTCTTT. The V gene is TRBV10-3, the J gene TRBJ1-1; no clear D. The V gene's germline CDR1 is ENHRY and CDR2 SYGVKD. The V end lost 10 bases, the J end lost 0 bases, and 12 bases lay between the germline ends. The CDR3 covers 13 residues.

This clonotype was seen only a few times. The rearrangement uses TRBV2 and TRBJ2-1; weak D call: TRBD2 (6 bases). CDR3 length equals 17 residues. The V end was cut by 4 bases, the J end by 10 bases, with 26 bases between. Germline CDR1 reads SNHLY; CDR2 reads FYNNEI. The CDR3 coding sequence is TGTGCCAGCAGTGTGGTGGTCCGGACTACAAACGGAGGCGAGCAGTTCTTC. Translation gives CASSVVVRTTNGGEQFF.

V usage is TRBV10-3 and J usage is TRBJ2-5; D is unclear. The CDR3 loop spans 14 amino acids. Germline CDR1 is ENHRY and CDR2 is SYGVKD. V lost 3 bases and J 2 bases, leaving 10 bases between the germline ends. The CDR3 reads CAISDLVEQETQYF. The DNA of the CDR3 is TGTGCCATCAGTGATTTGGTAGAGCAAGAGACCCAGTACTTC.

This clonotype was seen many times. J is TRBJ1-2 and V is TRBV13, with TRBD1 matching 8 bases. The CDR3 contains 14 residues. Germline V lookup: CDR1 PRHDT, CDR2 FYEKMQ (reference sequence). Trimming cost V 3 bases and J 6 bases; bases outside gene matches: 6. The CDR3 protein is CASSFGQGSHGYTF. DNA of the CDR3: TGTGCCAGCAGCTTCGGACAGGGTAGTCATGGCTACACCTTC.

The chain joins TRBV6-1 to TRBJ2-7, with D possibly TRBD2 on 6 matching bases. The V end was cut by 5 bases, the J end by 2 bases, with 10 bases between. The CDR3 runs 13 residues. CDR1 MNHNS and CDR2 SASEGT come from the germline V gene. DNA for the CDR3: TGTGCCAGCAGTCCGCGGGGAGCCTACGAGCAGTACGTC. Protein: CASSPRGAYEQYV.

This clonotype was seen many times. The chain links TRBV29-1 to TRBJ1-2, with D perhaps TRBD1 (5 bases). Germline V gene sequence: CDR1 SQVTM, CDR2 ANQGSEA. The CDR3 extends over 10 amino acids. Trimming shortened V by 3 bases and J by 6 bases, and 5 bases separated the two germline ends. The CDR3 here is CSVDRDGYTF. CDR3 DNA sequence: TGCAGCGTTGACAGGGATGGCTACACCTTC.

The CDR3: CASSHHGASAYEQYF. The DNA of the CDR3 is TGTGCCAGCAGCCACCACGGTGCCTCCGCCTACGAGCAGTACTTC. The chain couples TRBV7-2 to TRBJ2-7; D gene ambiguous. The CDR3 spans 15 residues. The germline CDR1 and CDR2 sequences are SGHTA and FQGNSA. The V end was cut by 5 bases, the J end by 2 bases, with 16 bases between.

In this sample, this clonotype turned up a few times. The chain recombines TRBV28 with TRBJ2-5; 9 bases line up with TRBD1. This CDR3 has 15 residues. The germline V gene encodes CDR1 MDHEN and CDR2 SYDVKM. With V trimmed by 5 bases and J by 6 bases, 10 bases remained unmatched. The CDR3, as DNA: TGTGCCAGCAGTCTCCGGGACAGGGCCGAAAAGACCCAGTACTTC. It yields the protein CASSLRDRAEKTQYF.

In nucleotides, the CDR3 is TGCGCCAGCAGCTTATCAGTCTCGACGGCCCAAGGGGAGACCCAGTACTTC. It specifies CASSLSVSTAQGETQYF. This chain links TRBV5-1 with TRBJ2-5; D uncertain. Trimming removed 2 bases from V and 5 bases from J, with 22 bases in between. CDR1 is SGHRS and CDR2 is YFSETQ in the germline V gene. The CDR3 covers 17 residues.

The CDR3 reads CASSLMDRRETQYF. The CDR3 DNA reads TGCGCCAGCAGCTTGATGGACAGGAGGGAGACCCAGTACTTC. This chain joins TRBV5-1 and TRBJ2-5; TRBD1 agrees at 7 bases. V was pared by 1 base and J by 5 bases, with 5 bases of the junction left unmatched. CDR3 length equals 14 residues. The germline V gene encodes CDR1 SGHRS and CDR2 YFSETQ.

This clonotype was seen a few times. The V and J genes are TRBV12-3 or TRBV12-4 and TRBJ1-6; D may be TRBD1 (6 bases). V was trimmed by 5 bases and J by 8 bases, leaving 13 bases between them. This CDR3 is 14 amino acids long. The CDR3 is CASSRTVRDSPLHF. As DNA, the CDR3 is TGTGCCAGCAGTCGGACAGTGCGTGATTCACCCCTCCACTTT.

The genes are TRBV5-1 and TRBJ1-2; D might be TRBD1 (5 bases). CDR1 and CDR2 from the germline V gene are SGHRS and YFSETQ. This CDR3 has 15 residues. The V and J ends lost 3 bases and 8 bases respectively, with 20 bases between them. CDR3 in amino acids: CASSSAGTREEGYTF. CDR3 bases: TGCGCCAGCAGCTCCGCAGGGACCCGAGAAGAGGGCTACACCTTC. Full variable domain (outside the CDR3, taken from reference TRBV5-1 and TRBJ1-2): KAGVTQTPRYLIKTRGQQVTLSCSPISGHRSVSWYQQTPGQGLQFLFEYFSETQRNKGNFPGRFSGRQFSNSRSEMNVSTLELGDSALYLCASSSAGTREEGYTFGSGTRLTVV.

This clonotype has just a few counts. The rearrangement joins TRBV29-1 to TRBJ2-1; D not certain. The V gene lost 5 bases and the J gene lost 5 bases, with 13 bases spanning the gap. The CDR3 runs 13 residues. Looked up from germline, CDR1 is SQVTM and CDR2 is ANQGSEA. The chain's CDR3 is CSVMAGQDNEQFF. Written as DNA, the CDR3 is TGCAGCGTTATGGCCGGCCAAGACAATGAGCAGTTCTTC.

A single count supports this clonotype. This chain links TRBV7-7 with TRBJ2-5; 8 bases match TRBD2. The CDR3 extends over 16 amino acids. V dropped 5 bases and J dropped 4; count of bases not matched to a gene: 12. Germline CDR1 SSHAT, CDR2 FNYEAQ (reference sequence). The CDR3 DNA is TGTGCCAGCAGCCCCGGACTAGCCTTAGGGGGAGAGACCCAGTACTTC. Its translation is CASSPGLALGGETQYF.

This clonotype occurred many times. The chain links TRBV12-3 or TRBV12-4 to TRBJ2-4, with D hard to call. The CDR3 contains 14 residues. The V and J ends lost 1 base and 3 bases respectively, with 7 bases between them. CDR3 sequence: CASSLGSGKNIQYF. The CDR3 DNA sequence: TGTGCCAGCAGTTTAGGGTCCGGCAAAAACATTCAGTACTTC.

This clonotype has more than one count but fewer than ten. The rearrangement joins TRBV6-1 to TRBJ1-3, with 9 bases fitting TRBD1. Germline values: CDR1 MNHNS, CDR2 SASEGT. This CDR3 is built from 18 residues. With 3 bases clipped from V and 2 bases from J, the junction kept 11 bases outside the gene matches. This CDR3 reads CASSEGQGISRTGNTIYF. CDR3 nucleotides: TGTGCCAGCAGTGAGGGACAGGGTATTTCACGGACTGGAAACACCATATATTTT.

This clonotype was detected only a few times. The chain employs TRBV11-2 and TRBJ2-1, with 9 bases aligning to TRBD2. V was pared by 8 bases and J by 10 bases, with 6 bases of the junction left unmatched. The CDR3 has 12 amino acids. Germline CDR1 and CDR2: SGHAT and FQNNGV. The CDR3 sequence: CASVPSGTEQFF. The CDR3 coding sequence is TGTGCCAGCGTACCTAGCGGGACAGAGCAGTTCTTC.

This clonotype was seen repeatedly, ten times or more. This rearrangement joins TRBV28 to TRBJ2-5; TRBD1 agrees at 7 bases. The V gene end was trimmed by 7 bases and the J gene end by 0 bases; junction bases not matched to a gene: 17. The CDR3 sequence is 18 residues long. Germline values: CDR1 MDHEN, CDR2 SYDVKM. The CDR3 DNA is TGTGCCAGCAATAAACAGGGGTGGGGGACACAGTACCAAGAGACCCAGTACTTC. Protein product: CASNKQGWGTQYQETQYF.

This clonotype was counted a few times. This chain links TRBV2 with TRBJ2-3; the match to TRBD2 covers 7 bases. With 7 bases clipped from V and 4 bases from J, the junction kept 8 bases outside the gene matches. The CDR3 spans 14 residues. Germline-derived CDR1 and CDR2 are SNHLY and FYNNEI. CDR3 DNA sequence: TGTGCCAGCAAATACGGGACTACGGCAGATACGCAGTATTTT. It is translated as CASKYGTTADTQYF.